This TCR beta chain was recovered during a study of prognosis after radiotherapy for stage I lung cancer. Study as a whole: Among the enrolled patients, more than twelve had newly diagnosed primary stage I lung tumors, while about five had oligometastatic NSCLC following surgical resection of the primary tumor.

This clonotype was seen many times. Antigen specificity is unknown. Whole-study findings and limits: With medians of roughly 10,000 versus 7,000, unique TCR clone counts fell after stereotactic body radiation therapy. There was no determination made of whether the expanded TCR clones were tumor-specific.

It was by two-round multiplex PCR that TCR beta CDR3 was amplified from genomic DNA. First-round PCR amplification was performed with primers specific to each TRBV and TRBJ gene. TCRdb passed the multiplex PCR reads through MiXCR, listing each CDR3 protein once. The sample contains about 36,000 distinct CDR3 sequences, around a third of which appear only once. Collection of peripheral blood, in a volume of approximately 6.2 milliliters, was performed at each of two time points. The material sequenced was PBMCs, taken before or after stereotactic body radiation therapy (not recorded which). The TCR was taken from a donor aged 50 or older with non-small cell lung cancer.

The DNA for the CDR3 is TGTGCCTGGAGTTCTAGGGCAGCCGCCGTTGCTTTCTTT. Its translation is CAWSSRAAAVAFF. This chain uses TRBV30 with TRBJ1-1; no definite D call. Trimming pared 2 bases from V and 11 bases from J, leaving 18 bases between. CDR1 is GTSNPN and CDR2 is SVGIG in the germline V gene (reference sequence). The CDR3 contains 13 residues.